The 21 T cell receptor beta chains below all came from one sample that was sequenced in a study of cytomegalovirus exposure and HLA in healthy donors. Primers: 60 Vbeta forward and 13 Jbeta reverse. Using immunoSEQ multiplex PCR, the repertoire was profiled, and TCRdb retains in-frame clones only, with some absent. This repertoire shows 150,000 to 180,000 clones, about 83% found once; its top ten account for around 3.6%. Sequencing was done on a sample of PBMCs. These receptors all come from a woman aged 40 to 55 in good health and CMV-seronegative.

The genes are TRBV6-1 and TRBJ1-5; the D gene is possibly TRBD1 (5 bases). This CDR3 has 18 residues. V lost 2 bases, J lost 4 bases, and 21 bases lay in between. Germline V CDR1 and CDR2: MNHNS, SASEGT. This CDR3 is CASSESTLAAGLNQPQHF. The CDR3 nucleotides are TGTGCCAGCAGTGAATCTACTCTCGCGGCAGGGCTGAATCAGCCCCAGCATTTT.

The chain recombines TRBV5-4 with TRBJ1-2; D is perhaps TRBD1 (5 bases). Germline values: CDR1 SGHNT, CDR2 YYREEE (reference sequence). V shed 4 bases and J shed 3 bases, with 10 bases lying between them. The length of the CDR3 is 13 residues. The CDR3 coding sequence is TGTGCCAGCAGCCTAGACAGCGACTATGGCTACACCTTC. Protein: CASSLDSDYGYTF.

The V call is TRBV6-5, the J call TRBJ2-1, with 8 bases aligning to TRBD1. CDR3 size: 15 residues. Germline lookup yields CDR1 MNHEY and CDR2 SVGAGI. Trimming took 4 bases from V and 8 from J; bases not matched to a gene: 10. CDR3 loop: CASSSDRGIRDEQFF. The CDR3 DNA follows: TGTGCCAGCAGTTCCGACAGGGGAATTCGCGATGAGCAGTTCTTC.

In its sample, this clone was seen a few times. The rearrangement links TRBV5-1 to TRBJ1-1; D gene ambiguous. Looked up from germline, CDR1 is SGHRS and CDR2 is YFSETQ. The CDR3 totals 12 residues. V lost 7 bases and J lost 1, with 8 bases in between. DNA of the CDR3: TGCGCCAGCTTTGACTGGAACACTGAAGCTTTCTTT. Protein sequence: CASFDWNTEAFF.

This clone was seen a handful of times. An end of the junction differs from the germline gene, which may be a read error. The J gene is TRBJ1-1, the V gene TRBV29-1, with TRBD1 matching 7 bases. Looked up from germline, CDR1 is SQVTM and CDR2 is ANQGSEA. The CDR3 consists of 15 residues. The DNA for the CDR3 is TGCAGCGTTAAAGAGCAAGGGACAGCGAACACTGAAGCTTTCTTT. It yields the protein CSVKEQGTANTEAFF.

In this sample, this clone turned up once. V is TRBV28 and J is TRBJ1-1; possible D gene TRBD1, 5 bases. Trimming removed 5 bases from V and 6 bases from J, with 7 bases in between. The length of the CDR3 is 11 residues. Germline values: CDR1 MDHEN, CDR2 SYDVKM. In DNA, the CDR3 is TGTGCCAGCAGTGGGGCCCCTGAAGCTTTCTTT. Translation: CASSGAPEAFF.

The chain carries TRBV30 and TRBJ2-3; D is undetermined. Deletions cut 4 bases from V and 1 base from J, with 9 bases between. Germline V lookup: CDR1 GTSNPN, CDR2 SVGIG (reference sequence). CDR3 length: 13 amino acids. For the CDR3, the DNA is TGTGCCTGGAAGCGACTGGGCACAGATACGCAGTATTTT. It specifies CAWKRLGTDTQYF.

In this sample, this clone turned up once. The chain employs TRBV7-9 and TRBJ1-4; weak D call: TRBD1 (5 bases). Trimming removed 5 bases at V and 12 bases at J, with 10 bases between. Germline CDR1 SEHNR, CDR2 FQNEAQ (reference sequence). This CDR3 has 11 amino acids. The CDR3 coding sequence is TGTGCCAGCAGCAGGGGCGGGGAACTGTTTTTT. This gives the protein CASSRGGELFF.

J is TRBJ1-3 and V is TRBV5-1, with 11 bases that match TRBD1. Per germline, CDR1 SGHRS and CDR2 YFSETQ. The junction had 1 base not matched to a gene; V was cut back by 0 bases and J by 2 bases. The CDR3 covers 16 residues. The CDR3 spells CASSLVGQGAGNTIYF. The DNA for the CDR3 is TGCGCCAGCAGCTTGGTGGGACAGGGGGCTGGAAACACCATATATTTT. The whole variable domain, filled in from reference TRBV5-1 and TRBJ1-3, reads KAGVTQTPRYLIKTRGQQVTLSCSPISGHRSVSWYQQTPGQGLQFLFEYFSETQRNKGNFPGRFSGRQFSNSRSEMNVSTLELGDSALYLCASSLVGQGAGNTIYFGEGSWLTVV.

The chain joins TRBV7-9 to TRBJ2-1; perhaps TRBD1 as D (6 bases). The V and J ends lost 7 bases and 10 bases respectively, with 11 bases between them. Per the germline V gene, CDR1 is SEHNR and CDR2 is FQNEAQ (reference sequence). The CDR3 loop spans 11 amino acids. The CDR3 nucleotides read TGTGCCAGCACCCATGGGGGCGAGCAGTTCTTC. As protein: CASTHGGEQFF. Full variable domain (rest looked up from reference TRBV7-9 and TRBJ2-1): DTGVSQNPRHKITKRGQNVTFRCDPISEHNRLYWYRQTLGQGPEFLTYFQNEAQLEKSRLLSDRFSAERPKGSFSTLEIQRTEQGDSAMYLCASTHGGEQFFGPGTRLTVL.

The chain has TRBV5-4 and TRBJ1-2; D possibly corresponds to TRBD1 (6 bases). Germline V lookup: CDR1 SGHNT, CDR2 YYREEE (reference sequence). This CDR3 comprises 15 residues. V lost 0 bases and J lost 1, with 10 bases in between. CDR3 sequence: CASSLAAGVNYGYTF. The CDR3 nucleotides are TGTGCCAGCAGCTTGGCGGCAGGGGTTAACTATGGCTACACCTTC.

The CDR3 nucleotides are TGTGCCAGCAGGGACAGGGGTGAAAAGCAGTTCTTC. Amino acid sequence: CASRDRGEKQFF. J is TRBJ2-1 and V is TRBV9; 9 positions agree with TRBD1. Germline trimming cut 5 bases from V and 11 bases from J; bases unmatched to any gene: 5. Germline CDR1 reads SGDLS; CDR2 reads YYNGEE. This CDR3 has 12 amino acids.

This chain links TRBV29-1 with TRBJ2-1, with 9 bases aligning to TRBD1. The CDR3 spans 13 residues. Germline V gene lookup returns CDR1 SQVTM and CDR2 ANQGSEA. The V and J ends lost 7 bases and 10 bases, in that order; junction bases with no gene match: 11. Here the CDR3 reads CSGRQGGLGEQFF. The CDR3 region has the DNA TGCAGCGGGCGACAGGGGGGCCTAGGAGAGCAGTTCTTC.

V is TRBV7-9 and J is TRBJ2-3; TRBD1 is a possible D gene (6 bases). Germline loops: CDR1 SEHNR, CDR2 FQNEAQ (reference sequence). The CDR3 totals 13 residues. V was clipped by 4 bases and J by 5 bases, with 10 bases between them. CDR3 protein: CASSSQGKDTQYF. In DNA, the CDR3 is TGTGCCAGCAGCTCGCAGGGGAAAGATACGCAGTATTTT.

This sequence joins TRBV6-5 and TRBJ2-3; 9 bases fit TRBD1. The junction had 7 bases not matched to a gene; V was cut back by 7 bases and J by 5 bases. There are 14 residues in the CDR3. The germline gives CDR1 MNHEY, CDR2 SVGAGI. As DNA, the CDR3 is TGTGCCAGCAAGCTACAGGGGGCTGGAGATACGCAGTATTTT. This translates into CASKLQGAGDTQYF.

This clone was recorded only once. The chain links TRBV19 to TRBJ2-7, with 10 positions matching TRBD2. CDR1 is LNHDA and CDR2 is SQIVND in the germline V gene (reference sequence). CDR3 length: 15 amino acids. The V segment lost 6 bases and the J segment 2 bases; nucleotides outside the gene matches: 7. The CDR3, as DNA: TGTGCCAGTAGCCCCGTAGCGGGGGGAACCTACGAGCAGTACTTC. Encoded protein: CASSPVAGGTYEQYF. The complete variable domain, with remaining parts taken from reference TRBV19 and TRBJ2-7, reads DGGITQSPKYLFRKEGQNVTLSCEQNLNHDAMYWYRQDPGQGLRLIYYSQIVNDFQKGDIAEGYSVSREKKESFPLTVTSAQKNPTAFYLCASSPVAGGTYEQYFGPGTRLTVT.

The chain combines TRBV4-2 with TRBJ2-2; TRBD2 aligns across 11 bases. The CDR3 extends over 18 amino acids. Germline lookup yields CDR1 LGHNA and CDR2 YNFKEQ. V was clipped by 0 bases and J by 0 bases; unmatched bases: 3. In DNA, the CDR3 is TGTGCCAGCAGCCAAGAGGGACTAGCGGTCGCGAACACCGGGGAGCTGTTTTTT. This encodes CASSQEGLAVANTGELFF.

V and J are TRBV2 and TRBJ2-3; maybe TRBD2 (5 bases). V dropped 4 bases and J dropped 2 bases, with 7 bases sitting between them. The CDR3 loop spans 13 amino acids. From germline, CDR1 is SNHLY and CDR2 FYNNEI. DNA of the CDR3: TGTGCCAGCAGTGGGACTGACACAGATACGCAGTATTTT. Protein: CASSGTDTDTQYF.

The chain couples TRBV18 to TRBJ1-1; a weak D match, TRBD1 (5 bases). The CDR3 consists of 16 residues. Germline values: CDR1 KGHSH, CDR2 LQKENI. V gave up 0 bases and J gave up 2 bases, with 13 bases separating them. The chain's CDR3 is CASSPPVWTSNTEAFF. In nucleotides, the CDR3 is TGTGCCAGCTCACCACCGGTCTGGACATCCAACACTGAAGCTTTCTTT.

V usage is TRBV2 and J usage is TRBJ2-7, with 13 bases aligning to TRBD2. Germline V gene lookup returns CDR1 SNHLY and CDR2 FYNNEI. Losses at the gene ends were 4 bases for V and 11 bases for J; bases not matched to a gene: 5. The CDR3 runs 13 residues. CDR3 region: CASSAGLAGVKYF. The DNA of the CDR3 is TGTGCCAGCAGTGCAGGACTAGCGGGAGTCAAGTACTTC. The full variable domain, in which reference TRBV2 and TRBJ2-7 provide the parts outside the CDR3, is EPEVTQTPSHQVTQMGQEVILRCVPISNHLYFYWYRQILGQKVEFLVSFYNNEISEKSEIFDDQFSVERPDGSNFTLKIRSTKLEDSAMYFCASSAGLAGVKYFGPGTRLTVT.

The chain couples TRBV29-1 to TRBJ1-1; the match to TRBD1 covers 11 bases. This CDR3 comprises 13 residues. Trimming removed 6 bases from V and 6 bases from J; junction bases left unmatched: 6. Germline CDR1 is SQVTM and CDR2 is ANQGSEA. The CDR3 loop reads CSVGGQGGAEAFF. Here the CDR3 DNA reads TGCAGCGTCGGGGGACAGGGGGGGGCTGAAGCTTTCTTT.